The 18 T cell receptor beta chains below all came from one sample that was sequenced in a study of CD8 T cells in ankylosing spondylitis. TCRdb reprocessed the 5' RACE reads via MiXCR and lists one record per CDR3 protein. The table records 200,000 to 300,000 distinct CDR3 sequences, around 7.8% of them present only once. Sequencing used blood, either unsorted or a sorted T cell fraction (not recorded which). Every receptor here comes from a male donor with ankylosing spondylitis or in good health (not recorded which).

Only a few counts were recorded for this clonotype. The V and J genes are TRBV24-1 and TRBJ2-7, with 8 bases identical to TRBD2. The CDR3 extends over 14 amino acids. The trim removed 5 bases at V and 3 bases at J, leaving 5 bases unmatched. Germline V gene sequence: CDR1 KGHDR, CDR2 SFDVKD. As DNA, the CDR3 is TGTGCCACCAGTGCCCCGGGGGGGGACTACGAGCAGTACTTC. It yields the protein CATSAPGGDYEQYF.

This clonotype was seen repeatedly, ten times or more. The chain has TRBV7-9 and TRBJ1-2, with D maybe TRBD1 (5 bases). Germline-derived CDR1 and CDR2 are SEHNR and FQNEAQ (reference sequence). CDR3 length: 14 amino acids. Trimming pared 1 base from V and 8 bases from J, leaving 14 bases between. CDR3 amino acids: CASSLVPGKGGYTF. The CDR3 nucleotides read TGTGCCAGCAGCTTAGTTCCTGGGAAGGGGGGCTACACCTTC.

The sample holds many counts of this clonotype. This sequence joins TRBV7-9 and TRBJ1-1; weak D call: TRBD1 (5 bases). Germline V gene sequence: CDR1 SEHNR, CDR2 FQNEAQ (reference sequence). The V and J ends lost 5 bases and 8 bases respectively, with 15 bases between them. CDR3 size: 13 residues. CDR3 sequence reads: CASSGAGFWEAFF. In DNA form, the CDR3 reads TGTGCCAGCAGCGGGGCCGGGTTTTGGGAAGCTTTCTTT.

This clonotype was seen many times. V gene TRBV20-1 combines with J gene TRBJ2-3, with a tentative D call TRBD2 (5 bases). This CDR3 comprises 12 residues. V was cut by 6 bases and J by 8 bases, with 15 bases left in between. The germline CDR1 and CDR2 sequences are DFQATT and SNEGSKA (reference sequence). The CDR3 protein is CSALSSTGTQYF. CDR3 sequence (DNA): TGCAGTGCCCTGTCTAGCACCGGTACGCAGTATTTT.

At least ten counts were recorded for this clonotype. The rearrangement joins TRBV12-3 or TRBV12-4 to TRBJ1-4, with a possible D match to TRBD1 (5 bases). Trimming left V 3 bases short and J 4 bases short, with 12 bases between. This CDR3 comprises 15 residues. This CDR3 is CASSLWAGYNEKLFF. DNA for the CDR3: TGTGCCAGCAGTTTGTGGGCAGGGTATAATGAAAAACTGTTTTTT.

This clonotype showed up many times. The chain is built from TRBV5-1 and TRBJ2-1, with 10 bases lining up with TRBD2. Germline V CDR1 and CDR2: SGHRS, YFSETQ. The CDR3 is 14 residues long. V trimming: 2 bases; J trimming: 9 bases; junction bases outside the gene matches: 5. CDR3 residues: CASSFEAGGSEQFF. The CDR3 DNA sequence: TGCGCCAGCAGCTTCGAAGCGGGGGGGAGTGAGCAGTTCTTC.

The rearrangement joins TRBV20-1 to TRBJ2-6; 10 positions match TRBD2. The CDR3 is made up of 17 amino acids. Looked up from germline, CDR1 is DFQATT and CDR2 is SNEGSKA (reference sequence). The junction had 10 bases not matched to a gene; V was cut back by 6 bases and J by 2 bases. CDR3 DNA: TGCAGTGCCACCTCTGCTAGCGGGAGCGCTGGGGCCAACGTCCTGACTTTC. As protein: CSATSASGSAGANVLTF.

This clonotype was observed many times. The V gene is TRBV4-3, the J gene TRBJ1-1; D remains ambiguous. Trimming removed 1 base from V and 3 bases from J, with 18 bases in between. CDR1 LGHNA and CDR2 YSLEER come from the germline V gene. There are 17 residues in the CDR3. In DNA, the CDR3 is TGCGCCAGCAGCCAAGTTGGGATAGGTCGGCGGTACACTGAAGCTTTCTTT. This translates into CASSQVGIGRRYTEAFF.

This clonotype was observed many times. The CDR3 bases are TGTGCCAGCAGACCCCTAGCAGGGGTATTGGGTGAGCAGTTCTTC. Amino acids: CASRPLAGVLGEQFF. The genes are TRBV7-9 and TRBJ2-1, with TRBD1 as a possible D gene (6 bases). Trimming stripped 6 bases from V and 9 bases from J, with 21 bases between. Germline assignment: CDR1 SEHNR and CDR2 FQNEAQ (reference sequence). The CDR3 sequence is 15 residues long.

The genes are TRBV2 and TRBJ2-7, with a possible D match to TRBD2 (5 bases). Trimming removed 2 bases from V and 0 bases from J, with 8 bases in between. The CDR3 extends over 14 amino acids. Germline lookup yields CDR1 SNHLY and CDR2 FYNNEI. CDR3 coding DNA: TGTGCCAGCAGTGAATCTAGCCACTCCTACGAGCAGTACTTC. This translates into CASSESSHSYEQYF.

The CDR3 spells CASSFLGQHTEAFF. As DNA, the CDR3 is TGTGCCAGCAGTTTCCTGGGACAACACACTGAAGCTTTCTTT. The chain combines TRBV6-5 with TRBJ1-1, with a possible D match to TRBD1 (6 bases). The V and J ends lost 4 bases and 3 bases respectively, with 12 bases between them. Per germline, CDR1 MNHEY and CDR2 SVGAGI. This CDR3 region has 14 residues.

This clonotype was observed a handful of times. The chain carries TRBV5-5 and TRBJ1-1, with 8 nucleotides matching TRBD1. Germline CDR1 is SGHKS and CDR2 is YYEKEE (reference sequence). This CDR3 is built from 15 residues. V lost 2 bases, J lost 0 bases, and 3 bases stayed unmatched. As DNA, the CDR3 is TGTGCCAGCAGCTTCCAGACAGGGGTGAACACTGAAGCTTTCTTT. It codes for CASSFQTGVNTEAFF.

This clonotype was detected ten times or more. The genes are TRBV7-9 and TRBJ2-1, with D perhaps matching TRBD2 (5 bases). This CDR3 comprises 14 residues. Deletions cut 5 bases from V and 4 bases from J, with 12 bases between. CDR1 is SEHNR, CDR2 FQNEAQ, per germline (reference sequence). The CDR3 region has the DNA TGTGCCAGCAGCCCTGGAGGTCCATACAATGAGCAGTTCTTC. Translated, it gives CASSPGGPYNEQFF.

This clonotype has at least ten counts. The gene calls are TRBV6-2 or TRBV6-3 and TRBJ2-1; 7 bases agree with TRBD1. In germline, CDR1 is MNHEY, CDR2 SVGEGT. The CDR3 sequence is 17 residues long. With 4 bases clipped from V and 4 bases from J, the junction kept 13 bases outside the gene matches. The CDR3 protein is CASSSLTGTAYYNEQFF. CDR3 DNA sequence: TGTGCCAGCAGTTCGTTAACCGGGACAGCATATTACAATGAGCAGTTCTTC.

V gene TRBV19 combines with J gene TRBJ2-1; D is perhaps TRBD2 (6 bases). This CDR3 has 17 residues. The V end lost 1 base, the J end lost 0 bases, and 13 bases lay between the germline ends. Germline V CDR1 and CDR2: LNHDA, SQIVND (reference sequence). The CDR3 spells CASSIAIADPSYNEQFF. The CDR3 nucleotides are TGTGCCAGTAGTATAGCCATAGCGGATCCCTCCTACAATGAGCAGTTCTTC.

Many counts were recorded for this clonotype. The chain has TRBV4-2 and TRBJ2-3; 13 nucleotides agree with TRBD2. The CDR3 is 18 residues long. Losses at the gene ends were 0 bases for V and 5 bases for J; bases not matched to a gene: 8. Germline V gene sequence: CDR1 LGHNA, CDR2 YNFKEQ. The CDR3 coding sequence is TGTGCCAGCAGCCAAGATTGGACTAGCGGGAGATCGGTAGATACGCAGTATTTT. Translated, it gives CASSQDWTSGRSVDTQYF.

The chain links TRBV12-3 or TRBV12-4 to TRBJ1-1; 7 nucleotides agree with TRBD1. This CDR3 is 15 amino acids long. V lost 5 bases to trimming and J lost 1 base; unmatched junction nucleotides: 7. CDR3 DNA: TGTGCCAGCAGTCACCGGGGACAGAGGAACACTGAAGCTTTCTTT. Translated, it gives CASSHRGQRNTEAFF.

This clonotype was seen at least ten times. The chain has TRBV5-1 and TRBJ1-2; D is perhaps TRBD1 (6 bases). The CDR3 runs to 15 residues. V was shortened by 4 bases and J by 5 bases, with 18 bases between the two germline ends. Germline V lookup: CDR1 SGHRS, CDR2 YFSETQ. CDR3 sequence reads: CASSLSGGLSYGYTF. CDR3 DNA: TGCGCCAGCAGCCTATCGGGGGGGCTCTCATATGGCTACACCTTC. The full variable domain, with the rest looked up from reference TRBV5-1 and TRBJ1-2, is KAGVTQTPRYLIKTRGQQVTLSCSPISGHRSVSWYQQTPGQGLQFLFEYFSETQRNKGNFPGRFSGRQFSNSRSEMNVSTLELGDSALYLCASSLSGGLSYGYTFGSGTRLTVV.